The 14 T cell receptor beta chains listed next were all sequenced from one sample in a study of cytomegalovirus exposure and HLA in healthy donors. Primers: 60 Vbeta forward and 13 Jbeta reverse. Only in-frame clones appear in the TCRdb table, and some are missing; sequencing was by immunoSEQ multiplex PCR. There are around 39,000 clones in the sample; 60% to 80% occur only once, and about 1.5% lies in the top ten. Sequenced material: PBMCs. The receptors derive from a man between 25 and 39 years old in good health and CMV-seronegative.

The chain is built from TRBV5-4 and TRBJ1-5, with D possibly being TRBD1 (5 bases). This CDR3 comprises 12 residues. The germline gives CDR1 SGHNT, CDR2 YYREEE (reference sequence). Trimming stripped 4 bases from V and 9 bases from J, with 11 bases between. CDR3: CASSTDTGPQHF. DNA for the CDR3: TGTGCCAGCAGCACGGACACGGGGCCCCAGCATTTT.

The J gene is TRBJ2-4, the V gene TRBV11-3, with D possibly being TRBD2 (6 bases). V lost 5 bases and J 0 bases, leaving 11 bases between the germline ends. The CDR3 extends over 15 amino acids. Germline loops: CDR1 SGHNT, CDR2 YENEEA. The CDR3 loop reads CASSISGAAKNIQYF. Written as DNA, the CDR3 is TGTGCCAGCAGCATTAGCGGAGCAGCCAAAAACATTCAGTACTTC.

There are a few counts of this clone. The chain employs TRBV6-5 and TRBJ1-1; possibly TRBD1 for D (5 bases). This CDR3 spans 15 amino acids. The germline gives CDR1 MNHEY, CDR2 SVGAGI. Trimming removed 0 bases from V and 3 bases from J, with 11 bases in between. The CDR3 bases are TGTGCCAGCAGTTACTCGAGGCAGACAGACACTGAAGCTTTCTTT. It specifies CASSYSRQTDTEAFF.

V usage is TRBV5-1 and J usage is TRBJ2-5; tentative D call: TRBD2 (5 bases). Germline V gives CDR1 SGHRS, CDR2 YFSETQ. The CDR3 totals 17 residues. The V end lost 4 bases, the J end lost 2 bases, and 21 bases lay between the germline ends. The CDR3, as DNA: TGCGCCAGCAGCCGACGAAGAGGCGGGCCGTTTCAAGAGACCCAGTACTTC. It encodes CASSRRRGGPFQETQYF.

This clone was detected once. The V and J genes are TRBV11-2 and TRBJ2-7; 10 bases match TRBD2. The CDR3 extends over 14 amino acids. J was trimmed by 7 bases and V by 5 bases; bases with no gene match: 8. Germline CDR1 reads SGHAT; CDR2 reads FQNNGV. This CDR3 reads CASSPRLAGAEQYF. DNA for the CDR3: TGTGCCAGCAGCCCCCGGCTAGCGGGAGCTGAGCAGTACTTC.

The chain links TRBV2 to TRBJ2-1, with TRBD2 matching over 8 bases. The J segment lost 6 bases and the V segment lost 10 bases, leaving 11 bases of the junction unmatched. The CDR3 covers 14 residues. The germline V gene has CDR1 SNHLY and CDR2 FYNNEI. CDR3 coding DNA: TGTGCCACTTCCCGAGGACTAGCCCGCAATGAGCAGTTCTTC. It encodes CATSRGLARNEQFF.

This clone was detected only a few times. V gene TRBV7-2 combines with J gene TRBJ2-6; 9 bases align to TRBD1. The CDR3 runs to 17 residues. V lost 3 bases to trimming and J lost 0 bases; unmatched junction nucleotides: 3. Germline V gene data show CDR1 as SGHTA and CDR2 as FQGNSA. CDR3 region: CASSFGQGRSGANVLTF. The CDR3 nucleotides are TGTGCCAGCAGCTTCGGACAGGGGCGCTCTGGGGCCAACGTCCTGACTTTC.

The chain has TRBV11-1 and TRBJ1-1; tentatively, D is TRBD1 (5 bases). Germline V gene sequence: CDR1 SGHAT, CDR2 FQDESV (reference sequence). This CDR3 has 14 residues. Trimming removed 5 bases at V and 1 base at J, with 11 bases between. The CDR3 DNA reads as TGTGCCAGCAGCCAGCTCAGGGAGAACACTGAAGCTTTCTTT. Translated: CASSQLRENTEAFF.

The chain combines TRBV30 with TRBJ1-5, with D uncertain. V was clipped by 5 bases and J by 3 bases, with 11 bases between them. The germline V gene encodes CDR1 GTSNPN and CDR2 SVGIG (reference sequence). CDR3 length equals 13 residues. The CDR3 DNA reads TGTGCCTGGGCACCCGACACCAATCAGCCCCAGCATTTT. Its protein product is CAWAPDTNQPQHF.

The rearrangement links TRBV27 to TRBJ1-2; D is perhaps TRBD1 (6 bases). Trimming took off 3 bases at V and 0 bases at J, with 14 bases between the two ends. The CDR3 spans 16 residues. From germline, CDR1 is MNHEY and CDR2 SMNVEV (reference sequence). In nucleotides, the CDR3 is TGTGCCAGCAGTTTGACGAGGGCAGGGGCTAACTATGGCTACACCTTC. It is translated as CASSLTRAGANYGYTF.

This clone was counted once. The chain recombines TRBV19 with TRBJ2-7; 12 bases align to TRBD2. The germline gives CDR1 LNHDA, CDR2 SQIVND (reference sequence). This CDR3 is built from 15 residues. After removal of 6 bases from V and 4 bases from J, the junction contained 7 bases not matched to a gene. CDR3 loop: CASRSTGTSGYEQYF. The CDR3 DNA sequence: TGTGCCAGTAGAAGCACCGGGACTAGCGGGTACGAGCAGTACTTC. The whole variable domain, filled in from reference TRBV19 and TRBJ2-7, reads DGGITQSPKYLFRKEGQNVTLSCEQNLNHDAMYWYRQDPGQGLRLIYYSQIVNDFQKGDIAEGYSVSREKKESFPLTVTSAQKNPTAFYLCASRSTGTSGYEQYFGPGTRLTVT.

The chain is built from TRBV5-1 and TRBJ1-1, with D unresolved. The CDR3 extends over 12 amino acids. CDR1 and CDR2 (germline): SGHRS, YFSETQ. V lost 4 bases and J lost 10, with 14 bases in between. The CDR3 DNA reads TGCGCCAGCAGCCGGACGAACGAGGGAGCTTTCTTT. Translating it yields CASSRTNEGAFF. The entire variable domain, with the rest obtained from reference TRBV5-1 and TRBJ1-1, is as follows: KAGVTQTPRYLIKTRGQQVTLSCSPISGHRSVSWYQQTPGQGLQFLFEYFSETQRNKGNFPGRFSGRQFSNSRSEMNVSTLELGDSALYLCASSRTNEGAFFGQGTRLTVV.

This clone was observed once. The chain uses TRBV28 and TRBJ2-5; TRBD1 matches at 11 bases. This CDR3 has 15 residues. V trimming: 5 bases; J trimming: 4 bases; junction bases outside the gene matches: 6. Germline V CDR1 and CDR2: MDHEN, SYDVKM. DNA of the CDR3: TGTGCCAGCAGTGGGACAGGGGGGGCGAGAGAGACCCAGTACTTC. It is translated as CASSGTGGARETQYF.

The rearrangement links TRBV7-9 to TRBJ1-3; D gene uncertain. Germline V lookup: CDR1 SEHNR, CDR2 FQNEAQ (reference sequence). V was clipped by 7 bases and J by 0 bases, with 10 bases between them. The CDR3 is 14 amino acids. The CDR3: CASMSGNSGNTIYF. The DNA of the CDR3 is TGTGCCAGCATGTCCGGGAACTCTGGAAACACCATATATTTT.